The 30 T cell receptor beta chains below were found in one sample sequenced in a study of T cells after yellow fever vaccination. TCRdb re-derived calls from the 5' RACE reads in MiXCR, one entry per CDR3 protein. The repertoire consists of 50,000 to 75,000 distinct CDR3 sequences, with approximately 6% occurring once and the leading ten covering roughly 31%. The sequences come from PBMCs, either bulk or a sorted T-cell subset (CD4+, CD8+, memory, or dextramer-sorted; not recorded which), collected on the day of the yellow fever booster vaccination. The receptors originated from a man between 18 and 29 years old who received the YFV17D yellow fever vaccine.

This clonotype came up a few times. The chain carries TRBV27 and TRBJ2-7; 7 bases agree with TRBD1. The germline V gene encodes CDR1 MNHEY and CDR2 SMNVEV (reference sequence). V shed 2 bases and J 4 bases; nucleotides not matched to a gene: 5. The CDR3 covers 14 residues. The DNA for the CDR3 is TGTGCCAGCAGTTTAGGGACAGTTCCTTACGAGCAGTACTTC. Translated: CASSLGTVPYEQYF.

This clonotype was found a few times. This sequence joins TRBV3-1 and TRBJ1-5; tentatively, D is TRBD1 (5 bases). V lost 1 base, J lost 3 bases, and 7 bases lay in between. Germline CDR1 reads LGHDT; CDR2 reads YNNKEL (reference sequence). The CDR3 covers 14 residues. The CDR3: CASSQGGVNQPQHF. CDR3 bases: TGTGCCAGCAGCCAAGGGGGGGTCAATCAGCCCCAGCATTTT.

In this sample, this clonotype turned up many times. The CDR3 reads CASSGATGTSTNEQFF. CDR3 sequence (DNA): TGTGCCAGCAGCGGGGCCACCGGGACTAGTACCAATGAGCAGTTCTTC. This chain joins TRBV9 and TRBJ2-1; 8 bases fit TRBD2. V lost 3 bases to trimming and J lost 6 bases; unmatched junction nucleotides: 11. Germline V gene sequence: CDR1 SGDLS, CDR2 YYNGEE. The CDR3 runs 16 residues.

This clonotype was picked up many times. V usage is TRBV27 and J usage is TRBJ1-2; D is perhaps TRBD1 (6 bases). Trimming stripped 5 bases from V and 4 bases from J, with 20 bases between. Germline assignment: CDR1 MNHEY and CDR2 SMNVEV (reference sequence). The CDR3 totals 16 residues. DNA for the CDR3: TGTGCCAGCAGTCCTACGACTATACAGGGAATCTATGGCTACACCTTC. This encodes CASSPTTIQGIYGYTF.

There are many counts of this clonotype. The rearrangement uses TRBV6-5 and TRBJ1-2; D remains ambiguous. The CDR3 contains 12 residues. Per the germline V gene, CDR1 is MNHEY and CDR2 is SVGAGI. V shed 8 bases and J shed 8 bases, with 15 bases lying between them. Here the CDR3 DNA reads TGTGCCAGCTCGCGCGAAAGGCAGGGCTACACCTTC. This sequence encodes CASSRERQGYTF.

This clonotype was detected a few times. The chain employs TRBV15 and TRBJ2-5; D assignment may be TRBD1 or TRBD2 (5 bases each). This CDR3 spans 16 amino acids. Germline lookup yields CDR1 LNHNV and CDR2 YYDKDF (reference sequence). V was trimmed by 4 bases and J by 5 bases, leaving 20 bases between them. The DNA of the CDR3 is TGTGCCACCAGCATGGCCGGGGTCTTATGGGGGGAGACCCAGTACTTC. This translates into CATSMAGVLWGETQYF.

This clonotype was counted ten times or more. This chain connects TRBV5-1 to TRBJ2-1; 11 nucleotides align to TRBD2. Germline values: CDR1 SGHRS, CDR2 YFSETQ. With 4 bases clipped from V and 4 bases from J, the junction kept 7 bases outside the gene matches. This CDR3 is 16 amino acids long. The CDR3: CASSRKLAGDYNEQFF. The DNA of the CDR3 is TGCGCCAGCAGCCGCAAACTAGCGGGGGATTACAATGAGCAGTTCTTC.

This clonotype has ten or more counts. The chain carries TRBV7-9 and TRBJ2-5; D ambiguous. The CDR3 runs to 13 residues. Germline V lookup: CDR1 SEHNR, CDR2 FQNEAQ (reference sequence). V was cut by 5 bases and J by 1 base, with 8 bases left in between. The DNA of the CDR3 is TGTGCCAGCAGCGTACGAGGCCAAGAGACCCAGTACTTC. Amino acid sequence: CASSVRGQETQYF.

This clonotype appeared many times. The chain carries TRBV12-3 or TRBV12-4 and TRBJ2-3, with D maybe TRBD2 (6 bases). Trimming took off 1 base at V and 4 bases at J, with 12 bases between the two ends. This CDR3 has 15 amino acids. The CDR3 sequence: CASSLVGGVPDTQYF. The CDR3 nucleotides read TGTGCCAGCAGTTTAGTGGGGGGAGTTCCAGATACGCAGTATTTT.

This clonotype was seen ten or more times. This chain links TRBV6-5 with TRBJ1-1; D is perhaps TRBD1 (6 bases). CDR1 is MNHEY and CDR2 is SVGAGI in the germline V gene. This CDR3 has 16 amino acids. V lost 2 bases, J lost 4 bases, and 17 bases lay in between. The CDR3 coding sequence is TGTGCCAGCAGTTACGGGGTCGGGGGGCTATCCACTGAAGCTTTCTTT. It codes for CASSYGVGGLSTEAFF.

The gene calls are TRBV7-9 and TRBJ2-5, with 10 bases that match TRBD1. V was clipped by 5 bases and J by 4 bases; unmatched bases: 10. The CDR3 extends over 16 amino acids. Per germline, CDR1 SEHNR and CDR2 FQNEAQ (reference sequence). The CDR3 DNA sequence: TGTGCCAGCAGCACCAGACAGGGGGCGCTTGGAGAGACCCAGTACTTC. It yields the protein CASSTRQGALGETQYF.

This clonotype was observed at least ten times. The chain joins TRBV7-9 to TRBJ2-3, with D perhaps TRBD1 (7 bases). The CDR3 spans 16 residues. CDR1 SEHNR and CDR2 FQNEAQ come from the germline V gene (reference sequence). With 5 bases removed from V and 0 bases from J, the gap between germline ends came to 15 bases. The CDR3 DNA sequence: TGTGCCAGCAGCCCCCCAGGGGGGCCGAGCACAGATACGCAGTATTTT. Its protein is CASSPPGGPSTDTQYF.

This clonotype was recorded at least ten times. This chain joins TRBV7-9 and TRBJ1-1; a possible D gene is TRBD1 (5 bases). V lost 4 bases to trimming and J lost 1 base, with 10 bases between them. The CDR3 covers 14 residues. Germline V gene data show CDR1 as SEHNR and CDR2 as FQNEAQ (reference sequence). The DNA for the CDR3 is TGTGCCAGCAGCTCTTTCGGGGGGAACACTGAAGCTTTCTTT. Amino acid sequence: CASSSFGGNTEAFF. Variable domain in full (rest from reference TRBV7-9 and TRBJ1-1): DTGVSQNPRHKITKRGQNVTFRCDPISEHNRLYWYRQTLGQGPEFLTYFQNEAQLEKSRLLSDRFSAERPKGSFSTLEIQRTEQGDSAMYLCASSSFGGNTEAFFGQGTRLTVV.

In this sample, this clonotype turned up a few times. The gene calls are TRBV4-1 and TRBJ2-2; 7 bases map to TRBD1. Unmatched junction bases numbered 3, after V lost 0 bases and J lost 5 bases. The CDR3 runs to 15 residues. Germline CDR1 and CDR2: MGHRA and YSYEKL. This CDR3 is CASSQEGTATGELFF. The CDR3 DNA is TGCGCCAGCAGCCAAGAAGGGACAGCAACCGGGGAGCTGTTTTTT.

There are many counts of this clonotype. The rearrangement links TRBV27 to TRBJ2-3; D is unresolved. V dropped 4 bases and J dropped 5 bases, with 10 bases sitting between them. CDR3 length equals 13 residues. Germline CDR1 and CDR2: MNHEY and SMNVEV (reference sequence). CDR3 region: CASSSWEVDTQYF. For the CDR3, the DNA is TGTGCCAGCAGTTCCTGGGAAGTAGATACGCAGTATTTT.

This clonotype was observed at least ten times. This chain uses TRBV7-2 with TRBJ2-1, with unresolved D. Trimming removed 1 base at V and 0 bases at J, with 7 bases between. Germline V gene lookup returns CDR1 SGHTA and CDR2 FQGNSA. The CDR3 is made up of 15 amino acids. The CDR3 loop reads CASSLDMLSYNEQFF. Here the CDR3 DNA reads TGTGCCAGCAGCTTAGACATGCTCTCCTACAATGAGCAGTTCTTC. The whole variable domain, remainder taken from reference TRBV7-2 and TRBJ2-1, is GAGVSQSPSNKVTEKGKDVELRCDPISGHTALYWYRQSLGQGLEFLIYFQGNSAPDKSGLPSDRFSAERTGGSVSTLTIQRTQQEDSAVYLCASSLDMLSYNEQFFGPGTRLTVL.

In this sample, this clonotype turned up many times. The chain recombines TRBV7-9 with TRBJ2-1; 8 bases agree with TRBD2. This CDR3 is 20 amino acids long. Germline V gene data show CDR1 as SEHNR and CDR2 as FQNEAQ (reference sequence). With 5 bases clipped from V and 0 bases from J, the junction kept 18 bases outside the gene matches. The DNA of the CDR3 is TGTGCCAGCAGCAGACGAAGGAGCGGGGGTTCCTTTAGCTCCTACAATGAGCAGTTCTTC. Amino acid sequence: CASSRRRSGGSFSSYNEQFF.

This clonotype was recorded many times. The V and J genes are TRBV5-1 and TRBJ2-1, with 7 bases aligning to TRBD2. CDR3 length equals 13 residues. The trim removed 1 base at V and 7 bases at J, leaving 2 bases unmatched. Germline loops: CDR1 SGHRS, CDR2 YFSETQ. The CDR3 loop reads CASSLLGGNEQFF. The CDR3 DNA reads TGCGCCAGCAGCTTGTTGGGGGGGAATGAGCAGTTCTTC.

The V call is TRBV2, the J call TRBJ2-4; 10 bases match TRBD1. V lost 7 bases to trimming and J lost 6 bases; unmatched junction nucleotides: 3. CDR1 is SNHLY, CDR2 FYNNEI, per germline. This CDR3 has 13 residues. CDR3 sequence: CASTGQGGNIQYF. The CDR3 DNA sequence: TGTGCCAGCACCGGACAGGGGGGAAACATTCAGTACTTC.

This chain links TRBV14 with TRBJ2-3; tentative D call: TRBD2 (6 bases). CDR1 and CDR2 (germline): SGHDN, FVKESK. CDR3 length: 11 residues. The V end lost 5 bases, the J end lost 10 bases, and 10 bases lay between the germline ends. The CDR3 sequence: CASSAGFAQYF. The CDR3 nucleotides are TGTGCCAGCAGCGCGGGGTTCGCGCAGTATTTT.

This clonotype has at least ten counts. The chain links TRBV6-6 to TRBJ1-1; no definite D call. Deletions cut 7 bases from V and 9 bases from J, with 15 bases between. This CDR3 comprises 12 residues. From germline, CDR1 is MNHNY and CDR2 SVGAGI (reference sequence). As DNA, the CDR3 is TGTGCCAGCATTAACGGCCCCGACCAAGCTTTCTTT. Protein: CASINGPDQAFF.

This clonotype was seen a few times. The rearrangement links TRBV5-1 to TRBJ1-2; D is uncertain. Germline assignment: CDR1 SGHRS and CDR2 YFSETQ. V was cut by 2 bases and J by 6 bases, with 8 bases left in between. CDR3 length: 12 amino acids. In DNA form, the CDR3 reads TGCGCCAGCAGCTTCACATCAGATGGCTACACCTTC. This sequence encodes CASSFTSDGYTF. Combining the CDR3 with reference TRBV5-1 and TRBJ1-2 gives the whole variable domain KAGVTQTPRYLIKTRGQQVTLSCSPISGHRSVSWYQQTPGQGLQFLFEYFSETQRNKGNFPGRFSGRQFSNSRSEMNVSTLELGDSALYLCASSFTSDGYTFGSGTRLTVV.

This clonotype was observed many times. The V gene is TRBV7-9, the J gene TRBJ2-5; TRBD2 agrees at 12 bases. CDR1 SEHNR and CDR2 FQNEAQ come from the germline V gene (reference sequence). The CDR3 is made up of 15 amino acids. V lost 4 bases, J lost 3 bases, and 3 bases stayed unmatched. CDR3 sequence (DNA): TGTGCCAGCAGCTCAAGGACTAGCGGGGAAGAGACCCAGTACTTC. Its protein product is CASSSRTSGEETQYF.

The chain employs TRBV12-3 or TRBV12-4 and TRBJ1-5; 7 bases fit TRBD1. This CDR3 region has 17 residues. The V segment lost 3 bases and the J segment 6 bases; nucleotides outside the gene matches: 14. The DNA of the CDR3 is TGTGCCAGCAGTTTTCGCCCCCCCCGACAGGGTCGTCAGCCCCAGCATTTT. Its translation is CASSFRPPRQGRQPQHF.

This clonotype was detected many times. This chain connects TRBV5-1 to TRBJ1-5, with TRBD1 as a possible D gene (5 bases). V was cut by 2 bases and J by 5 bases, with 8 bases left in between. This CDR3 is built from 13 residues. The V gene's germline CDR1 is SGHRS and CDR2 YFSETQ. The CDR3 sequence: CASSFMGDQPQHF. In DNA form, the CDR3 reads TGCGCCAGCAGCTTTATGGGGGATCAGCCCCAGCATTTT.

The DNA of the CDR3 is TGCGCCAGCAGCCCGGGACTAGGCAATGAGCAGTTCTTC. Translation: CASSPGLGNEQFF. This chain links TRBV5-1 with TRBJ2-1, with TRBD2 identical over 8 bases. CDR1 is SGHRS and CDR2 is YFSETQ in the germline V gene. Trimming cost V 4 bases and J 6 bases; bases outside gene matches: 3. The CDR3 totals 13 residues.

The sample holds a few counts of this clonotype. V usage is TRBV6-5 and J usage is TRBJ2-3; D is ambiguous. Germline V lookup: CDR1 MNHEY, CDR2 SVGAGI. V was pared by 7 bases and J by 1 base, with 12 bases between. The CDR3 extends over 14 amino acids. CDR3 bases: TGTGCCAGCAAGGTAGGCTATGGCACAGATACGCAGTATTTT. Translated, it gives CASKVGYGTDTQYF.

This clonotype was detected many times. The rearrangement uses TRBV10-3 and TRBJ1-1; D is uncertain. V lost 0 bases, J lost 11 bases, and 7 bases lay in between. The CDR3 is made up of 11 amino acids. Germline CDR1 is ENHRY and CDR2 is SYGVKD. The CDR3 protein is CAISESSGAFF. The CDR3 nucleotides read TGTGCCATCAGTGAGTCGTCGGGGGCTTTCTTT.

This clonotype was detected many times. The J gene is TRBJ2-3, the V gene TRBV7-7; 7 bases agree with TRBD1. CDR1 and CDR2 (germline): SSHAT, FNYEAQ (reference sequence). V was clipped by 1 base and J by 3 bases; unmatched bases: 1. The CDR3 has 14 amino acids. The CDR3 DNA reads TGTGCCAGCAGCTTAGAACAGGGGACAGATACGCAGTATTTT. Protein: CASSLEQGTDTQYF.

This clonotype occurred a few times. The J gene is TRBJ2-6, the V gene TRBV25-1; D is ambiguous. The germline CDR1 and CDR2 sequences are MGHDK and SYGVNS. The CDR3 is 13 residues long. Trimming cost V 6 bases and J 1 base, with 4 bases left between them. CDR3 in DNA: TGTGCCAGCAGCCAATCTGGGGCCAACGTCCTGACTTTC. This translates into CASSQSGANVLTF.